This section outlines one T cell receptor beta chain sequence together with its context. Its target antigen remains unknown. Base qualities were left out, and no much larger clone turns up one base away. The cohort was made up of under 800 healthy bone marrow donors. At the time of sampling, all cohort members were nominally healthy, though unrecorded immune exposures were likely present. The donor tested CMV seronegative, placing the donor among the 300 to 450 seronegative members of the cohort. A peripheral blood sample was collected from each donor, and TCR beta sequencing was performed on peripheral blood mononuclear cells. Genomic DNA extraction from the blood cell samples was performed with the Qiagen DNeasy Blood Extraction Kit. Libraries came from the immunoSEQ multiplex PCR assay. A mixture of 60 forward primers for TCR Vbeta segments and 13 reverse primers for TCR Jbeta segments was used in the multiplex PCR. Amplification of the CDR3 region of rearranged TCR beta genes was performed with a multiplex PCR assay on genomic DNA. Amplified TCR beta libraries were sequenced as 87-base-pair reads on the Illumina HiSeq System. The authors processed their data as follows. A later analysis counted about 76 million unique TCR beta chains across the 550 to 800 repertoires, and roughly 9.9 million of these chains were shared by at least two donors. To remove PCR and sequencing errors, raw reads were error-corrected and collapsed into unique sequences using a nearest-neighbor algorithm that merged closely related sequences. V, D and J gene segments were assigned by aligning CDR3 sequences to IMGT reference sequences. For a sequence to be retained, at least a six-nucleotide match to both a V gene segment and a J gene segment was required. Rearrangements were classified as productive when the CDR3 lacked stop codons and remained in frame with V and J, and all other rearrangements were classified as non-productive. Following IMGT convention, CDR3 was defined as the stretch from the second conserved V-encoded cysteine to the conserved J-encoded phenylalanine. In an earlier analysis of just under 600 of the donors, sequences lacking an unambiguous match to a single V gene segment were excluded. In an earlier analysis of 450 to 750 of the donors, a V segment was called functional when productive rearrangements were above 56.7%, and segregating when the standard deviation between donors exceeded 5%. To diagnose cytomegalovirus status from the catalog of TCR beta chain sequences, a statistical classification framework was built. V and J gene assignment, in a later analysis, came from comparing TCR nucleotide sequences with IMGT/GENE-DB human TR gene sequences. Using the TCRdist pipeline, a later analysis assigned CDR3 sequences along with most-parsimonious VDJ recombination scenarios. In a later analysis, every TCR beta chain was defined by the combination of its CDR3 amino acid sequence and its V-gene family, and reads without a unique V-gene family were dropped. A later analysis removed 450 to 600 highly shared, low-generation-probability nucleotide sequences to deal with suspected cross-contamination and a sequencing artifact. For each public chain, a later analysis derived a clonal expansion index from normalized ranks of inferred template counts within each repertoire. In a later analysis, generation probabilities were computed using a VDJ recombination model fitted to out-of-frame rearrangements, and the results were checked against IGoR. In a later analysis, hypergeometric tests were used to score TCR-TCR, TCR-HLA and TCR-CMV co-occurrence, with a repertoire-size bias correction applied to TCR pairs. A later analysis estimated false discovery rates by permuting HLA or CMV assignments 20 times. In a later analysis, co-occurring TCRs were grouped using DBSCAN, and TCRdist sequence similarity was added for clustering within HLA-allele-positive subsets. Repertoires with fewer than 30,000 or more than 120,000 public chains were left out of co-occurrence clustering, as were a handful of repertoires with anomalous nucleotide sharing. Held by TCRdb, this immuneACCESS table contains in-frame sequences only and omits some clones. Under half of the omission traces to an unresolved V gene where checked; the cause of the rest is unknown. The V and J calls and clone size were taken over from that table, and D and trimming were inferred from the DNA. Recorded for this sample are about 210,000 clones; around 80% of them occurred a single time. Jointly, the top ten make up 0.45% to 0.5% of the sample.

V loses 1 base, J loses 3 bases, and the germline ends lie 5 bases apart. The CDR1 and CDR2 encoded by the germline V gene are SGHAT and FQNNGV. From cysteine to phenylalanine, the CDR3 is 13 amino acids long. Solely the CDR3 DNA is kept, with 39 bases framed from the first base. This record comes from a study of cytomegalovirus exposure and HLA in healthy donors (dated by TCRdb to between 2016 and 2019). Looking at the study overall: In an earlier analysis of some 610 of the donors, roughly 300 Gb of sequence data and some 120 million unique TCR beta sequences from 150 million to 200 million T cells were reported. About 280 gigabases of sequencing data and approximately 91 million unique TCR sequences made up an early release that covered 640 HLA-typed donors. Of the 300 to 500 genotyped donors, approximately 81% were placed in the genetic ancestry cluster associated with self-reported Caucasian donors. The study aimed to test whether signatures of past pathogen exposure could be identified by cataloging public T cell receptors. The T cell repertoires of several hundred subjects were profiled by immunosequencing and related to cytomegalovirus serostatus. A separate validation cohort of about 110 different subjects was used in addition to the approximately 610-subject first cohort. To predict cytomegalovirus infection status, the study combined high-throughput TCR immunosequencing, statistical association of individual TCRs with disease status, and machine learning. A later analysis re-examined previously published TCR beta repertoires from several hundred donors and added high-resolution HLA genotyping to investigate patterns of TCR occurrence. In the later analysis, no new phenotypic data were used to find candidate immune exposures; instead, reliance was placed on TCR beta sequences and their occurrence across donors. In an earlier analysis of a few hundred of the donors, high-throughput TCR beta sequencing was used to judge whether each TCR beta V gene segment behaved as functional or pseudogenic. Donor age, sex, ethnicity and CMV serostatus were collected together with the repertoire data. In a later genetic analysis, genome-wide SNP genotypes for about three fifths of the 666 donors were used, and that subset was treated as a discovery cohort. Every repertoire in the discovery cohort had been generated on one and the same sequencing platform. Class I and class II HLA loci were covered by the typing at four-digit resolution. The number of typed donors differed by locus: about 620-630 for A, B, C, DRB1 and DQB1; approximately 530 for DQA1; around 580 for DPA1; and some 470 for DPB1. Because of strong linkage in the cohort, roughly 5 DR-DQ haplotypes were treated as single units for association and clustering. Among several hundred genotyped donors of the cohort, an average of roughly 230,000 unique TCR beta nucleotide sequences was sequenced per donor, of which 15% to 20% were non-productive.

On the study overall, not on this receptor specifically: When HLA alleles, especially DR and DQ, strongly co-occurred, TCR associations were difficult to assign to individual alleles. A later analysis found that HLA-associated TCR beta chains were more clonally expanded and had lower generation probabilities than equally common non-associated chains. A further reported finding was that TCR beta sequences accurately predicted the HLA-A and HLA-B alleles for most subjects in the first cohort. A later analysis found that TCR association rates varied across HLA loci, with DRB1 alleles showing the most associated TCRs and HLA-C alleles the fewest. HLA typing was unavailable for some donors at each locus, so association tests used only the typed subset. A later analysis reported that several top co-occurrence clusters appeared linked to parvovirus B19, influenza, CMV and Epstein-Barr virus. A cluster of highly shared sequence variants was judged likely to be a technical artifact of the sequencing pipeline. According to a later genetic analysis, donors in an Asian-associated ancestry cluster had fewer N-insertions in productive TCRs than the roughly 670-donor mean. For the cohort, immune exposure information was limited to CMV serostatus. The study gave a list of 150 to 200 TCR beta chains associated with cytomegalovirus. V-gene and J-gene trimming of TCR beta chains was associated with a missense DCLRE1C variant in a later genetic analysis, and the association was replicated in an independent cohort. A later analysis found that most CMV-associated TCR beta chains appeared HLA-restricted, with HLA associations seemingly driven largely by CMV exposure. Linkage disequilibrium might explain the correlated functional status among segregating V segments, but an unknown experimental factor could not be ruled out. Across donors, most TCR sequences were observed very rarely, whereas some public TCRs were present in many individuals. The earlier analysis of around 600 of the donors excluded roughly 17 rarely observed V segments, including chromosome 9 orphons, because counts were too low. In both the original and validation cohorts, the classifier was reported to diagnose cytomegalovirus status with high specificity and sensitivity. Specific HLA alleles were associated with 16,951 TCR beta sequences at a false discovery rate of 0.05 in a later analysis. A few of the identified cytomegalovirus-associated TCR beta chains were confirmed in vitro to be specific for cytomegalovirus antigens. The authors suggested that the approach could potentially be extended to other disease states and immunological phenotypes. In an earlier analysis of fewer than 750 of the donors, most TCR beta V segments were observed in productive rearrangements about 87% or about 30% of the time, broadly matching IMGT annotations. The 87-base-pair reads could not distinguish some IMGT-functional V segments, including TRBV6-2 and TRBV6-3, so those segments were excluded. The presence/absence analyses assumed that sequencing depth was roughly uniform across donors, and that assumption may not be true. In this cohort, only TCR beta chains were sequenced, and detectable features were limited by the absence of alpha or paired-chain data.

Source material: PBMCs. This receptor was taken from a boy younger than 18 in good health and CMV-seronegative. The chain uses TRBV11-2 and TRBJ2-3, with the D gene not confidently named. The DNA is as follows: TGTGCCAGCAGCTTAGCCCAAACAGATACGCAGTATTTT. This translates into CASSLAQTDTQYF.